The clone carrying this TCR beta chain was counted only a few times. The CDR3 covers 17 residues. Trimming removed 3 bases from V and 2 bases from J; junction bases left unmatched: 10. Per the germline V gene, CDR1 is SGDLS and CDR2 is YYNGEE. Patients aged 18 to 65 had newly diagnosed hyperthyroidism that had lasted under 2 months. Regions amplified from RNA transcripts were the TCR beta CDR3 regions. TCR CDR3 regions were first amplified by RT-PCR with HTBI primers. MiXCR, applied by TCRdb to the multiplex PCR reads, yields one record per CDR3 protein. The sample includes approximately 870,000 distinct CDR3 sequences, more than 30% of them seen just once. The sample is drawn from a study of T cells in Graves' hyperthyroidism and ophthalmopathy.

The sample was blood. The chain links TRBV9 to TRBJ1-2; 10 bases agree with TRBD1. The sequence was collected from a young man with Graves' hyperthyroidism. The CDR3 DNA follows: TGTGCCAGCAGCGCCCTAGGGGACAGGGGAATAAACTATGGCTACACCTTC. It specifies CASSALGDRGINYGYTF.